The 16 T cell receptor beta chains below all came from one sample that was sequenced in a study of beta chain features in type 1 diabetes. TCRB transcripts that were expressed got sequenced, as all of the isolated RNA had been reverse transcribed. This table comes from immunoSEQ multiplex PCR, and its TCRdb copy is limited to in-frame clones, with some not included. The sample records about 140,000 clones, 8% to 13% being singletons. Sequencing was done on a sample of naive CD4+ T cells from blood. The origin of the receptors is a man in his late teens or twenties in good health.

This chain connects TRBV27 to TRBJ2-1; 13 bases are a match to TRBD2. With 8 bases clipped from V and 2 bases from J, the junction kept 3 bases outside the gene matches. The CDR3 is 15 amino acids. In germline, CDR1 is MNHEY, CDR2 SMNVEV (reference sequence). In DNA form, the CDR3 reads TGTGCCAGCGGGGGACTAGCGGGGACCTACAATGAGCAGTTCTTC. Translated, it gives CASGGLAGTYNEQFF.

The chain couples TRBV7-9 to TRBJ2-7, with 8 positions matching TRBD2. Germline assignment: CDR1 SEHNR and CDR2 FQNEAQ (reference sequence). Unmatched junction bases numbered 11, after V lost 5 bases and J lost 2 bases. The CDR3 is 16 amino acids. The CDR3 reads CASSPNRGGNAYEQYF. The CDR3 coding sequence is TGTGCCAGCAGCCCAAACCGCGGGGGGAATGCCTACGAGCAGTACTTC.

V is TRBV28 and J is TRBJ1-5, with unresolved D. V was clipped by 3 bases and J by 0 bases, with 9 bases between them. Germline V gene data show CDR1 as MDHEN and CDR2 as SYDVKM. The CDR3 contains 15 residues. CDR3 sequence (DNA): TGTGCCAGCAGTTTTTATTTTTATAGCAATCAGCCCCAGCATTTT. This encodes CASSFYFYSNQPQHF.

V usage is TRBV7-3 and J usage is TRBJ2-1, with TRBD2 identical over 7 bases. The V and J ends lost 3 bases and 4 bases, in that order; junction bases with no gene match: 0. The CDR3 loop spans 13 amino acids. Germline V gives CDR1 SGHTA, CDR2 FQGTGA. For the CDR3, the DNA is TGTGCCAGCAGCTTCGGGGGGTACAATGAGCAGTTCTTC. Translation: CASSFGGYNEQFF.

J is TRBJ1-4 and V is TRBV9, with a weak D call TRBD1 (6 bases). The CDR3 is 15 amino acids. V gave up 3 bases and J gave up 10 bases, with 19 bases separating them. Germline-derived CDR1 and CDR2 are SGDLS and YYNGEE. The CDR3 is CASSAGGGPPGKLFF. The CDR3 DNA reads TGTGCCAGCAGCGCCGGGGGGGGGCCGCCCGGAAAACTGTTTTTT.

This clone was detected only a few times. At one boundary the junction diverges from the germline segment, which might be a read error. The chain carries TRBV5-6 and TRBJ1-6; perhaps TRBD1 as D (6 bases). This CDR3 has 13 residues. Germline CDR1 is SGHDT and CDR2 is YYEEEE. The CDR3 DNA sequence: TGTGCCGGCAGCCGGGGGGCTAATTCACCCCTCCACTTT. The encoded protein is CAGSRGANSPLHF.

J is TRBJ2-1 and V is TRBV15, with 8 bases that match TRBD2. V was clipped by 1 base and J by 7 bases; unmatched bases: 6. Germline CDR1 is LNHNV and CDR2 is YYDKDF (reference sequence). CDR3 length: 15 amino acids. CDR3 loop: CATSRVTGGQNEQFF. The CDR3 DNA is TGTGCCACCAGCAGAGTAACGGGGGGGCAGAATGAGCAGTTCTTC.

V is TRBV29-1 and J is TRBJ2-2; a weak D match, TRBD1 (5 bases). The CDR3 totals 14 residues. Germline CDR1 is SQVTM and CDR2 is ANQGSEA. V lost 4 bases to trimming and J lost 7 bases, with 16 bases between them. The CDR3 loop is CSVAVQGDDGELFF. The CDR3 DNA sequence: TGCAGCGTTGCCGTCCAGGGTGATGACGGGGAGCTGTTTTTT.

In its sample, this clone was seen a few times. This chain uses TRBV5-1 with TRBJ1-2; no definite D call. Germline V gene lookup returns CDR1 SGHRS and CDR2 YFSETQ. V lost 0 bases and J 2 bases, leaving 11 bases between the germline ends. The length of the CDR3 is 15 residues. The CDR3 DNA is TGCGCCAGCAGCTTGGCCCCTCCGGGGAACTATGGCTACACCTTC. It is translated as CASSLAPPGNYGYTF.

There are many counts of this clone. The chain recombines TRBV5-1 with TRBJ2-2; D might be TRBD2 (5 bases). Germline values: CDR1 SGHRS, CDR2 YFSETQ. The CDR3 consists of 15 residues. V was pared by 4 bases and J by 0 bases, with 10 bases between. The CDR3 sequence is CASSREGANTGELFF. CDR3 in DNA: TGCGCCAGCAGCAGAGAGGGCGCGAACACCGGGGAGCTGTTTTTT.

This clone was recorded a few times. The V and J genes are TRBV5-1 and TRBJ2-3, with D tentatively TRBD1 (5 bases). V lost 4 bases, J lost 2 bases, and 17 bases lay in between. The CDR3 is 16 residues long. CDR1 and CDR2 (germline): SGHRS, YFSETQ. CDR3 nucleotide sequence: TGCGCCAGCAGCACCGGCGAAGGGGTGGTCACAGATACGCAGTATTTT. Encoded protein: CASSTGEGVVTDTQYF.

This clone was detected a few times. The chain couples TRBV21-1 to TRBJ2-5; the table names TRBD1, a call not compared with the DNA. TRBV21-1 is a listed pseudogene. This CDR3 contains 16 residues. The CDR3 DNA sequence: TGTGCCAGCAGCAAACTTGCGCAGGGGACCCAAGAGACCCAGTACTTC. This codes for CASSKLAQGTQETQYF.

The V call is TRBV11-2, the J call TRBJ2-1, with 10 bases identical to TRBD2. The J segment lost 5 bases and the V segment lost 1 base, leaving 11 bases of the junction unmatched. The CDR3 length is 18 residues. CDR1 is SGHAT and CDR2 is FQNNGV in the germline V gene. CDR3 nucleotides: TGTGCCAGCAGCTTAGCGGGTTCCTGGACTAGCGGACACAATGAGCAGTTCTTC. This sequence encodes CASSLAGSWTSGHNEQFF.

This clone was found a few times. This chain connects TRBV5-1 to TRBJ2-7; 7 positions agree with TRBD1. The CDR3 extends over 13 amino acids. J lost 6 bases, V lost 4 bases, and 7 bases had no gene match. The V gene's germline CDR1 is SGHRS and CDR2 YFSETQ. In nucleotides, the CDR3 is TGCGCCAGCAGCCCGCGACAGGGTACCGAGCAGTACTTC. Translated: CASSPRQGTEQYF.

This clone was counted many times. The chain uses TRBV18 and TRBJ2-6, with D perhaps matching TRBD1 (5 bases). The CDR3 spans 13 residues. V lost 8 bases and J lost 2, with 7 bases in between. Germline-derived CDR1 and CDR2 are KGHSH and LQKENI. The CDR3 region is CASQGTGANVLTF. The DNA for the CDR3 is TGTGCCAGCCAGGGTACTGGGGCCAACGTCCTGACTTTC.

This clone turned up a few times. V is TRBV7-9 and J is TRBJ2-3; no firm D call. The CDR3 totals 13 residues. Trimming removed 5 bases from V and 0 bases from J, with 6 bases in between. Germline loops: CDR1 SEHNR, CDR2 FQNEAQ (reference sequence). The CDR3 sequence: CASSLFSTDTQYF. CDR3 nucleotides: TGTGCCAGCAGCCTTTTTAGCACAGATACGCAGTATTTT.